This T cell receptor (beta chain) was profiled in a study of identical twins. Whole-study findings and limits: Conclusions were based on cross-sectional statistical analysis, without following the same donors. Beta out-of-frame sequences showed weaker excess twin sharing.

TCRdb called the 5' RACE reads again in MiXCR, with one record for every CDR3 protein. The data hold just under 550,000 distinct CDR3 sequences, with roughly 15% observed a single time. CDR1 is SGHRS and CDR2 is YFSETQ in the germline V gene. The ends were cut back, 4 bases at V and 4 bases at J, with 15 bases in the middle. This CDR3 contains 15 residues. A few counts support this clonotype. Its antigen is still unknown. These records were also assigned to another study, of yellow fever vaccine responses in identical twins.

The chain joins TRBV5-1 to TRBJ1-5; D possibly corresponds to TRBD1 (6 bases). The sequence came from a woman between 18 and 30 years old in good health. The specimen was CD4+ T cells sorted from blood. The CDR3 loop reads CASSLAGAGNQPQHF. DNA of the CDR3: TGCGCCAGCAGCCTGGCGGGGGCGGGTAATCAGCCCCAGCATTTT.